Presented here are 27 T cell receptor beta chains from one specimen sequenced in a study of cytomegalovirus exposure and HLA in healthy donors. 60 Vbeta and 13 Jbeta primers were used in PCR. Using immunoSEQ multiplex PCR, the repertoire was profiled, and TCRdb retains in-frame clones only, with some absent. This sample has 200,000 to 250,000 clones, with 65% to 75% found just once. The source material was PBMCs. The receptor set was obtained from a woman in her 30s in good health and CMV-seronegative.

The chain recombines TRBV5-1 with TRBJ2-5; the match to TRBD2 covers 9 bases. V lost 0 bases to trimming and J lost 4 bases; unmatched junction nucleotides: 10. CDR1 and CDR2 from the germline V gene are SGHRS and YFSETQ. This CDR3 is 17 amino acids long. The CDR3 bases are TGCGCCAGCAGCTTGGACCCGTCGGCGGGAGGGCGAGAGACCCAGTACTTC. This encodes CASSLDPSAGGRETQYF.

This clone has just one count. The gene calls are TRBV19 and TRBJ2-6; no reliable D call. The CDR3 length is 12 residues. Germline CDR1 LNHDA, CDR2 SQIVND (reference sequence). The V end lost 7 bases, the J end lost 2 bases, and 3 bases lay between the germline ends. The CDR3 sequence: CASTAGANVLTF. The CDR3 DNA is TGTGCCAGTACCGCTGGGGCCAACGTCCTGACTTTC. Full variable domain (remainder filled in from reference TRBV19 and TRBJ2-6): DGGITQSPKYLFRKEGQNVTLSCEQNLNHDAMYWYRQDPGQGLRLIYYSQIVNDFQKGDIAEGYSVSREKKESFPLTVTSAQKNPTAFYLCASTAGANVLTFGAGSRLTVL.

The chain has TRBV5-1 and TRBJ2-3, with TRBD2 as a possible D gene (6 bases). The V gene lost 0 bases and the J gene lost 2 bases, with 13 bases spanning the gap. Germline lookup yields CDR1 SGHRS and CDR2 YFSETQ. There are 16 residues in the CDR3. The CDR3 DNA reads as TGCGCCAGCAGCTTGGAGCCGGGACTCCTCACAGATACGCAGTATTTT. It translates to CASSLEPGLLTDTQYF. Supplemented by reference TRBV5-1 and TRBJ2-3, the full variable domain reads KAGVTQTPRYLIKTRGQQVTLSCSPISGHRSVSWYQQTPGQGLQFLFEYFSETQRNKGNFPGRFSGRQFSNSRSEMNVSTLELGDSALYLCASSLEPGLLTDTQYFGPGTRLTVL.

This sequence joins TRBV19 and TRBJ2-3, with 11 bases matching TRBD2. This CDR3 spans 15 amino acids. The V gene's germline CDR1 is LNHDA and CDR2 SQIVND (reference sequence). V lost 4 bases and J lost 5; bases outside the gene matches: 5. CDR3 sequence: CASSTLAGVKDTQYF. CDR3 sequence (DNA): TGTGCCAGTAGTACACTAGCGGGAGTTAAAGATACGCAGTATTTT.

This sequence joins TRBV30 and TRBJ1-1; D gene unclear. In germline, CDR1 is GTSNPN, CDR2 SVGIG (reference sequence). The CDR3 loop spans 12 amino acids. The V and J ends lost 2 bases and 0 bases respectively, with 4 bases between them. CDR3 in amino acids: CAWSFMNTEAFF. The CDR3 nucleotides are TGTGCCTGGAGTTTCATGAACACTGAAGCTTTCTTT.

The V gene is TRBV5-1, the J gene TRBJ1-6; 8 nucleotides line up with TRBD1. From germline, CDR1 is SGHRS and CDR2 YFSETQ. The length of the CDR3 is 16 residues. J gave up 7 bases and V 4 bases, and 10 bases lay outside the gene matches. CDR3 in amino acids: CASSAPDRVENSPLHF. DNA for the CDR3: TGCGCCAGCAGCGCCCCGGACAGGGTGGAAAATTCACCCCTCCACTTT.

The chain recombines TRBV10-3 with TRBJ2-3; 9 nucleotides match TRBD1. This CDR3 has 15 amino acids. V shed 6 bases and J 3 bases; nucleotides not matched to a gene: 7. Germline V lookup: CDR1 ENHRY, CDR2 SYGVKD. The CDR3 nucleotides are TGTGCCATCAGACAGGGGGCGGCCTTTACAGATACGCAGTATTTT. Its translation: CAIRQGAAFTDTQYF.

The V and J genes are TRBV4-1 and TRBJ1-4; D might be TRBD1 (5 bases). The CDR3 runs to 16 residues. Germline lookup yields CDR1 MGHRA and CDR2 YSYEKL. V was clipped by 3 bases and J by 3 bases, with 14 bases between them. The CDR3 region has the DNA TGCGCCAGCAGCCACCCTTGGGCAGGGTCTAATGAAAAACTGTTTTTT. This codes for CASSHPWAGSNEKLFF.

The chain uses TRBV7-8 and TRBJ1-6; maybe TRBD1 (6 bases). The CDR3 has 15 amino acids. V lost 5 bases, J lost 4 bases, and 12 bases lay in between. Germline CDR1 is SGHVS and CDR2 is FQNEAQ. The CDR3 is CASSPLQGYNSPLHF. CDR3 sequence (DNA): TGTGCCAGCAGCCCACTACAGGGTTATAATTCACCCCTCCACTTT.

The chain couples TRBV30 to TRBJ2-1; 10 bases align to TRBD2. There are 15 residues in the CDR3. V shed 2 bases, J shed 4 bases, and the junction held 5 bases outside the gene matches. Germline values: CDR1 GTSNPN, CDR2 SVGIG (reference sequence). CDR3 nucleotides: TGTGCCTGGAGTATACGACTAGCGGGTTACAATGAGCAGTTCTTC. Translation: CAWSIRLAGYNEQFF.

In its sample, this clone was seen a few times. The CDR3 protein is CASSLTVNTEAFF. CDR3 nucleotide sequence: TGTGCCAGCAGCTTAACGGTGAACACTGAAGCTTTCTTT. This chain connects TRBV7-2 to TRBJ1-1; no firm D call. The length of the CDR3 is 13 residues. Trimming shortened V by 2 bases and J by 0 bases, and 4 bases separated the two germline ends. Per the germline V gene, CDR1 is SGHTA and CDR2 is FQGNSA.

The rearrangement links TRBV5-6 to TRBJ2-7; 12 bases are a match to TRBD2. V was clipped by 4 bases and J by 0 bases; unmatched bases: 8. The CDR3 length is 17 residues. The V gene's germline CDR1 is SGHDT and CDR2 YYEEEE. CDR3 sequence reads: CASSRKTSGGPSYEQYF. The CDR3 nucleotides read TGTGCCAGCAGCCGGAAGACTAGCGGGGGCCCCTCCTACGAGCAGTACTTC.

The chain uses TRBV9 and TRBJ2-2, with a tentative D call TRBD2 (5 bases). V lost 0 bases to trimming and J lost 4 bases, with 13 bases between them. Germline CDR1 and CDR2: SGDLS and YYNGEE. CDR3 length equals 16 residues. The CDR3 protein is CASSVEVGDGTGELFF. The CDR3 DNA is TGTGCCAGCAGCGTAGAGGTCGGGGATGGCACCGGGGAGCTGTTTTTT.

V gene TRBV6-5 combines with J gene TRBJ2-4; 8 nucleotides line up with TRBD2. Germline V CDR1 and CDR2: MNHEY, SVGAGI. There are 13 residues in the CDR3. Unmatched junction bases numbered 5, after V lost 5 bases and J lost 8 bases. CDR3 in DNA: TGTGCCAGCAGTGGGGGGGGACTAGACATTCAGTACTTC. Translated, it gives CASSGGGLDIQYF.

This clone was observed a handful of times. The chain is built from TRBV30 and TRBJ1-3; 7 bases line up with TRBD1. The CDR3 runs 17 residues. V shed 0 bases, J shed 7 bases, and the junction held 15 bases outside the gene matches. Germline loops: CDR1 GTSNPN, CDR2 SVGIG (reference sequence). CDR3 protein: CAWSVDRALLGRNTIYF. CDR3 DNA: TGTGCCTGGAGTGTTGACAGGGCCCTCTTAGGGCGGAACACCATATATTTT.

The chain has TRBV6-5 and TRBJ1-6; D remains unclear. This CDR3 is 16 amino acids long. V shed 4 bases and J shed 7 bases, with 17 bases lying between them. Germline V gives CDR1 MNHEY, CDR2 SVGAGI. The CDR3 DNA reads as TGTGCCAGCAGTTTAGTCTACCCCGGAGGCAATTCACCCCTCCACTTT. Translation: CASSLVYPGGNSPLHF.

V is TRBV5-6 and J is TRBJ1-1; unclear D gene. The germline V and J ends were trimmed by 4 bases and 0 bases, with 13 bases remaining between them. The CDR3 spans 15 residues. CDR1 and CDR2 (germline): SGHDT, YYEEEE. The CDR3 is CASSLRTVLNTEAFF. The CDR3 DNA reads TGTGCCAGCAGCCTAAGAACGGTTTTGAACACTGAAGCTTTCTTT.

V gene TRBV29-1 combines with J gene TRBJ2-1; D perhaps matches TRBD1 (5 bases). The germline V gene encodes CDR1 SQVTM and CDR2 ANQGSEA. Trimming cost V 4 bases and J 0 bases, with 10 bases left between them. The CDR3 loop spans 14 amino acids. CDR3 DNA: TGCAGCGTTGTACACAGGAGCTCCTACAATGAGCAGTTCTTC. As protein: CSVVHRSSYNEQFF.

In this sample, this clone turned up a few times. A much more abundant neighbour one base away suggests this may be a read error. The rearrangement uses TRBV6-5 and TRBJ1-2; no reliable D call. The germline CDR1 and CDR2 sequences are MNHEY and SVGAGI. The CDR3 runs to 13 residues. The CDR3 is CASCYEANYGYTF. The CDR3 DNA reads TGTGCCAGCTGTTACGAGGCTAACTATGGCTACACCTTC.

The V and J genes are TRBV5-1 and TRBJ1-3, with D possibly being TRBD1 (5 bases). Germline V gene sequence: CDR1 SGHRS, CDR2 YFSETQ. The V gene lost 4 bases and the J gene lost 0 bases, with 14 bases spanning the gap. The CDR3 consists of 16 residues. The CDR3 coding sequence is TGCGCCAGCAGCCGGCAGGGTGGAGACTCTGGAAACACCATATATTTT. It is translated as CASSRQGGDSGNTIYF.

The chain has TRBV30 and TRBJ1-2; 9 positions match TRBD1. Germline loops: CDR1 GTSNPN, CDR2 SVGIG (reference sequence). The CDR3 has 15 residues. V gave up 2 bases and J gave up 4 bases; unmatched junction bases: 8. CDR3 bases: TGTGCCTGGAGTAGACAGGGGGACTTATTCTATGGCTACACCTTC. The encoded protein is CAWSRQGDLFYGYTF.

The DNA of the CDR3 is TGCGCCAGCAGCCGTTTGGGGGCTACTCCTACGGAGACCCAGTACTTC. It translates to CASSRLGATPTETQYF. The chain uses TRBV5-1 and TRBJ2-5, with a weak D call TRBD1 (6 bases). Trimming removed 4 bases from V and 5 bases from J, with 21 bases in between. This CDR3 has 16 amino acids. Germline lookup yields CDR1 SGHRS and CDR2 YFSETQ.

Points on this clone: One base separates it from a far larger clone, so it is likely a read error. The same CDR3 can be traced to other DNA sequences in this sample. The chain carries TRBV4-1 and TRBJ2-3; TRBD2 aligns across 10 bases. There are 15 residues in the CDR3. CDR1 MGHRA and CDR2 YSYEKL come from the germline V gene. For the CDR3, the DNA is TGTGCCAGCAGCCAAGAGCGGGGGGGTCCAGATACGCAGTATTTT. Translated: CASSQERGGPDTQYF.

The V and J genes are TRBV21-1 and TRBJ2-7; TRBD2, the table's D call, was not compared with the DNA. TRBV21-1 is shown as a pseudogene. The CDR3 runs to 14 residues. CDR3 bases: TGTGCCAGCAGGGTGACTAGCGGGCTCGACGAGCAGTACTTC. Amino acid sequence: CASRVTSGLDEQYF.

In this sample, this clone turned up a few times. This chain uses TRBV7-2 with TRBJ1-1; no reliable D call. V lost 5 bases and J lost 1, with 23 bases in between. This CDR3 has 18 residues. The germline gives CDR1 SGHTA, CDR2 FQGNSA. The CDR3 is CASSNNRGGVQQNTEAFF. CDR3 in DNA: TGTGCCAGCAGCAACAATCGAGGCGGGGTACAGCAGAACACTGAAGCTTTCTTT.

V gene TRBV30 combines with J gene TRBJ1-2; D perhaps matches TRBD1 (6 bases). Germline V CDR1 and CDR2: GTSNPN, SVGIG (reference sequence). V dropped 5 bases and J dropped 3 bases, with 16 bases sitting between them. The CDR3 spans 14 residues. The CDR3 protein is CAWAVRGRHYGYTF. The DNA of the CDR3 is TGTGCCTGGGCCGTGAGGGGGAGACACTATGGCTACACCTTC.

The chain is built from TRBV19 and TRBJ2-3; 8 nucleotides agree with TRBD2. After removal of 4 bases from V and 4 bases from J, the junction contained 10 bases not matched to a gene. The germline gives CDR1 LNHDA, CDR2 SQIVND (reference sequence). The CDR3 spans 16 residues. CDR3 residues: CASSNLAGGNSDTQYF. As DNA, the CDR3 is TGTGCCAGTAGTAACCTTGCGGGGGGAAATTCAGATACGCAGTATTTT. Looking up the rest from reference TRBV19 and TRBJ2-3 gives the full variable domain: DGGITQSPKYLFRKEGQNVTLSCEQNLNHDAMYWYRQDPGQGLRLIYYSQIVNDFQKGDIAEGYSVSREKKESFPLTVTSAQKNPTAFYLCASSNLAGGNSDTQYFGPGTRLTVL.